This entry lists 7 T cell receptor beta chains sequenced from one sample in a study of vaccination effects on CD4 cells after COVID-19. Assay: immunoSEQ multiplex PCR; the TCRdb copy retains only in-frame clones and omits some. Of some 70,000 clones listed, about 80% are singletons. Antigen-specific CD4+ T cells were first expanded with viral peptide pools by the ViraFEST assay and only then sequenced. Cells that had been cultured for 10 days were the source of isolated CD4+ T cells. The study found no prior SARS-CoV-2 infection in the vaccine recipients, who tested negative for nucleocapsid antibodies. The antigens of these receptors remain unknown. Source: CD4+ T cells from PBMCs cultured with SARS-CoV-2 spike peptides, taken before COVID-19 vaccination. Receptors were obtained from a human donor who received a COVID-19 vaccine.

The chain has TRBV6-5 and TRBJ1-2; 7 nucleotides align to TRBD1. Unmatched junction bases numbered 5, after V lost 5 bases and J lost 2 bases. The CDR3 extends over 14 amino acids. Germline loops: CDR1 MNHEY, CDR2 SVGAGI. This chain's CDR3 is CASSTGVFNYGYTF. The CDR3 region has the DNA TGTGCCAGCAGTACAGGGGTTTTCAACTATGGCTACACCTTC.

The genes are TRBV18 and TRBJ2-2; D ambiguous. The germline V gene has CDR1 KGHSH and CDR2 LQKENI. Trimming stripped 6 bases from V and 4 bases from J, with 9 bases between. This CDR3 has 13 residues. The CDR3 DNA sequence: TGTGCCAGCTCCCTAGATGTCACCGGGGAGCTGTTTTTT. This encodes CASSLDVTGELFF.

Of note for this clone: This sample includes further DNA sequences coding for the same CDR3. The CDR3 DNA reads as TGTGCCAGCAGCTTAGTACCCAGTCAAGAGACCCAGTACTTC. The encoded protein is CASSLVPSQETQYF. The chain is built from TRBV11-2 and TRBJ2-5; no firm D call. Germline CDR1 and CDR2: SGHAT and FQNNGV. The length of the CDR3 is 14 residues. V was cut by 1 base and J by 2 bases, with 8 bases left in between.

This rearrangement joins TRBV2 to TRBJ1-2, with D possibly being TRBD1 (5 bases). The CDR3 sequence is 15 residues long. V was pared by 7 bases and J by 2 bases, with 17 bases between. In germline, CDR1 is SNHLY, CDR2 FYNNEI. DNA for the CDR3: TGTGCCAGCACTCCGGGGGTGAGGAGGAACTATGGCTACACCTTC. It translates to CASTPGVRRNYGYTF.

The chain couples TRBV5-1 to TRBJ2-3; D gene unclear. Trimming took off 1 base at V and 2 bases at J, with 11 bases between the two ends. The V gene's germline CDR1 is SGHRS and CDR2 YFSETQ. The CDR3 has 15 residues. The CDR3 DNA follows: TGCGCCAGCAGCTTGTATATTGGCACCACAGATACGCAGTATTTT. Its protein is CASSLYIGTTDTQYF.

This sequence joins TRBV18 and TRBJ1-1, with D possibly matching TRBD1 (5 bases). Germline CDR1 KGHSH, CDR2 LQKENI. The CDR3 length is 18 residues. V gave up 3 bases and J gave up 0 bases, with 20 bases separating them. Here the CDR3 reads CASSPSILTVVVNTEAFF. The CDR3 nucleotides are TGTGCCAGCTCACCTTCTATACTGACAGTGGTAGTGAACACTGAAGCTTTCTTT.

The chain couples TRBV2 to TRBJ1-1; unclear D gene. Trimming took 7 bases from V and 1 from J, leaving 10 bases between them. This CDR3 comprises 13 residues. CDR1 is SNHLY, CDR2 FYNNEI, per germline. CDR3 residues: CASTNNQNTEAFF. The CDR3 DNA reads TGTGCCAGCACGAACAACCAGAACACTGAAGCTTTCTTT.